This T cell receptor beta chain was documented in a study of blood T cell repertoires in COVID-19. This study enrolled people aged about 18 to 95 from around 26 US geographic areas. From germline, CDR1 is SEHNR and CDR2 FQNEAQ (reference sequence). Losses at the gene ends were 6 bases for V and 10 bases for J; bases not matched to a gene: 15. The CDR3 extends over 16 amino acids. Produced via immunoSEQ multiplex PCR; TCRdb's table is partial and in-frame only. There are roughly 280,000 clones in the sample; more than 80% occur only once, and roughly 4.3% lies in the top ten. The TCR sequence derives from a woman aged 30 to 39 with acute COVID-19. The specimen sequenced was PBMCs or T cells enriched from blood (not recorded which). V is TRBV7-9 and J is TRBJ2-1; the match to TRBD2 covers 10 bases. Here the CDR3 DNA reads TGTGCCAGCAGTCCCCCCGGGCTAGCGGGAGCAGGGGAGCAGTTCTTC. Translation: CASSPPGLAGAGEQFF.